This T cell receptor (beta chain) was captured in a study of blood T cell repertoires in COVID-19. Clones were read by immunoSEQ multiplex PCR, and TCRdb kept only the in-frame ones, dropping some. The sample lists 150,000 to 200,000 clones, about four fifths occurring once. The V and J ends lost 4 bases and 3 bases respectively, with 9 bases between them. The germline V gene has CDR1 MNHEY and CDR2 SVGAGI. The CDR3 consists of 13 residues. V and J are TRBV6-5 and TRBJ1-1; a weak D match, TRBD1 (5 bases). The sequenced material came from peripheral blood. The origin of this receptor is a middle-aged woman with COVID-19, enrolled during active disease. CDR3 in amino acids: CASSWGGDTEAFF. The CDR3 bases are TGTGCCAGCAGTTGGGGAGGGGACACTGAAGCTTTCTTT.